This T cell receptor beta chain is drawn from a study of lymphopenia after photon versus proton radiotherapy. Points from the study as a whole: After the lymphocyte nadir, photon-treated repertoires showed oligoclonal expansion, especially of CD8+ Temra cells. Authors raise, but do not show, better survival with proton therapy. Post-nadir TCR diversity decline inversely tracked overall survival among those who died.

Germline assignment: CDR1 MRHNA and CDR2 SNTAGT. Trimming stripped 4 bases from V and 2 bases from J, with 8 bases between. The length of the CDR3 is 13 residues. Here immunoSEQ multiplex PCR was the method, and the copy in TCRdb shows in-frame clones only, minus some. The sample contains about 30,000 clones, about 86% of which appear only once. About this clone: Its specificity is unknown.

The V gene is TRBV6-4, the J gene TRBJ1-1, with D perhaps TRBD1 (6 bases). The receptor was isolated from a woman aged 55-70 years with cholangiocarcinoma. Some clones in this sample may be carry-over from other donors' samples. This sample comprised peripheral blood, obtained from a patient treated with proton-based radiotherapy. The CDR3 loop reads CASSADRNTEAFF. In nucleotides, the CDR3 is TGTGCCAGCAGTGCGGACAGAAACACTGAAGCTTTCTTT.